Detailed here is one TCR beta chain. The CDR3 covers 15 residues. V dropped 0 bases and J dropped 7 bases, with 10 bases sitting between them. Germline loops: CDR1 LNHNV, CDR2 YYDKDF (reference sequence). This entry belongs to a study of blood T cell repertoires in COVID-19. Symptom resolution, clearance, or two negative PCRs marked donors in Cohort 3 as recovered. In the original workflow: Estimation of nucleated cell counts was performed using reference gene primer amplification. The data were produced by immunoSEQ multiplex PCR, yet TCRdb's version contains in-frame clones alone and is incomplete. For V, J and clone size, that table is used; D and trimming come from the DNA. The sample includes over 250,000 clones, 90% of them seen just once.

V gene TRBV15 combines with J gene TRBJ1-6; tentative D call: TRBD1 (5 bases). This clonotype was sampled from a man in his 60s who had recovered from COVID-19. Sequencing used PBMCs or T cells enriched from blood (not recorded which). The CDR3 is CATSREWGVNSPLHF. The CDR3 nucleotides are TGTGCCACCAGCAGAGAGTGGGGGGTGAATTCACCCCTCCACTTT.